The rows below give T cell receptor beta chains drawn from one sample of a study of T cell responses to AZD1222 COVID-19 vaccine. Generated by immunoSEQ multiplex PCR, the TCRdb table keeps only in-frame clones and is missing some. The table includes tens of thousands of clones, around 78% detected once. Sample: peripheral blood, taken 28 days after the second AZD1222 dose. These TCRs come from an adult who received the AZD1222 COVID-19 vaccine. CDR3s include the opening cysteine and the closing phenylalanine or tryptophan. A D gene is named only where the DNA matches it firmly. Clone sizes are given selectively: once, few, many, or a class where the clone is expanded.

size,J,length,D,V,CDR3,DNA
NA,TRBJ2-1,15,TRBD2,TRBV2,CASSELGGSYNEQFF,TGTGCCAGCAGTGAATTGGGCGGGAGCTACAATGAGCAGTTCTTC
NA,TRBJ1-4,15,NA,TRBV2,CASSDLGRRNEKLFF,TGTGCCAGCAGTGATTTGGGACGTCGGAATGAAAAACTGTTTTTT
few,TRBJ1-2,16,NA,TRBV5-1,CASSFAAERTNYGYTF,TGCGCCAGCAGCTTCGCGGCAGAGAGAACTAACTATGGCTACACCTTC
NA,TRBJ2-1,12,NA,TRBV6-4,CASSASGNEQFF,TGTGCCAGCAGTGCCTCGGGGAATGAGCAGTTCTTC
NA,TRBJ2-1,16,TRBD2,TRBV4-2,CASSHLTSGSYNEQFF,TGTGCCAGCAGCCATCTCACTAGCGGCTCCTACAATGAGCAGTTCTTC
once,TRBJ1-6,14,TRBD1,TRBV18,CASSRDRENSPLHF,TGTGCCAGCTCACGGGACAGGGAAAATTCACCCCTCCACTTT
NA,TRBJ2-7,16,TRBD1,TRBV15,CATSRTAGTGYYEQYF,TGTGCCACCAGCAGGACTGCGGGGACAGGGTACTACGAGCAGTACTTC
NA,TRBJ1-3,16,TRBD1,TRBV29-1,CSVYTEQGGIGNTIYF,TGCAGCGTCTATACCGAACAGGGGGGAATTGGAAACACCATATATTTT
once,TRBJ2-2,16,TRBD2,TRBV7-2,CASSSGLAMNTGELFF,TGTGCCAGCAGCTCCGGACTAGCGATGAACACCGGGGAGCTGTTTTTT
NA,TRBJ2-5,16,TRBD2,TRBV7-2,CASSLTSGSRRETQYF,TGTGCCAGCAGCTTAACTAGCGGGAGCCGCCGGGAGACCCAGTACTTC
once,TRBJ1-5,13,NA,TRBV6-4,CASSAQTGQPQHF,TGTGCCAGCAGTGCACAGACCGGGCAGCCCCAGCATTTT
NA,TRBJ1-1,15,TRBD1,TRBV4-1,CASSTGGQMNTEAFF,TGCGCCAGCAGCACAGGGGGACAAATGAACACTGAAGCTTTCTTT
NA,TRBJ2-3,14,TRBD2,TRBV27,CASSLQLAPDTQYF,TGTGCCAGCAGTTTACAACTAGCGCCTGATACGCAGTATTTT
once,TRBJ1-5,15,TRBD1,TRBV27,CASRPGQGFNQPQHF,TGTGCCAGCCGGCCGGGACAGGGGTTCAATCAGCCCCAGCATTTT
NA,TRBJ2-2,16,TRBD2,TRBV5-1,CASSLRLAANTGELFF,TGCGCCAGCAGCTTACGACTAGCGGCGAACACCGGGGAGCTGTTTTTT
NA,TRBJ1-2,14,TRBD1,TRBV6-2/TRBV6-3,CASSDRGIIYGYTF,TGTGCCAGCAGCGACAGGGGAATTATCTATGGCTACACCTTC
NA,TRBJ1-5,12,NA,TRBV10-3,CAIGTQPQPQHF,TGTGCCATCGGTACTCAGCCCCAGCCCCAGCATTTT
NA,TRBJ2-1,14,NA,TRBV6-2/TRBV6-3,CASSYPLRSNEQFF,TGTGCCAGCAGTTACCCCCTCCGGTCCAATGAGCAGTTCTTC
NA,TRBJ2-3,13,TRBD2,TRBV5-8,CASRLAGTDTQYF,TGTGCCAGCAGACTAGCGGGGACAGATACGCAGTATTTT
NA,TRBJ1-1,11,NA,TRBV10-1,CASSVNTEAFF,TGCGCCAGCAGCGTGAACACTGAAGCTTTCTTT
NA,TRBJ2-1,15,TRBD2,TRBV6-5,CASSYEPGGYNEQFF,TGTGCCAGCAGTTACGAGCCGGGGGGTTACAATGAGCAGTTCTTC
NA,TRBJ2-7,16,TRBD2,TRBV6-5,CASSYSSSGGDYEQYF,TGTGCCAGCAGTTACTCGTCTAGCGGGGGAGATTACGAGCAGTACTTC